This T cell receptor beta chain was sequenced in a study of yellow fever vaccine responses in identical twins (dated by TCRdb to the late 2010s). Some background on the complete study: The study precisely tracked vaccine-responding T cell clones in identical twins.

This clonotype was detected only once. Its antigen has not been determined. Per-nucleotide qualities are absent, and no much larger clonotype sits a single base away. A lone read gives weak evidence. The CDR3 holds 18 amino acids from the cysteine to the phenylalanine. Of all the DNA, just the CDR3 is kept, 54 bases in frame from base 1. Trimming removed 0 bases from V and 0 bases from J, leaving 14 bases between the germline ends. Beyond this particular receptor, the publication reports: According to the authors, in identical twins the way T cells responded to vaccination appeared partly convergent and partly personalized.

Libraries came from RT-PCR. Reads for this sample came from an Illumina HiSeq 2500. In TCRdb, the public reads were trimmed at Q25 with fastp and aligned with MiXCR, with productive beta chains retained. A single entry per CDR3 protein holds the most common genes and DNA from its merged rows. The sample table records thousands of distinct CDR3 sequences; more than 80% of these occur just once. Roughly 3.1% of the sample is taken by the ten largest. This sequence uses TRBV23-1 and TRBJ2-2; the D gene cannot be resolved reliably. TRBV23-1 is an ORF, with its function uncertain. The source of this sequence is a woman between 18 and 29 years old who received the yellow fever vaccine. Donor details come from another sample of the same person, matched by shared clones. This sample comprised T cells from blood (PBMCs), unsorted or a sorted subset (not recorded which), obtained before or after yellow fever vaccination (not recorded which). The DNA sequence is given as TGCGCCAGCAGTCAATCCGGCGCGCCCTCCGCGAACACCGGGGAGCTGTTTTTT. This is translated as CASSQSGAPSANTGELFF.